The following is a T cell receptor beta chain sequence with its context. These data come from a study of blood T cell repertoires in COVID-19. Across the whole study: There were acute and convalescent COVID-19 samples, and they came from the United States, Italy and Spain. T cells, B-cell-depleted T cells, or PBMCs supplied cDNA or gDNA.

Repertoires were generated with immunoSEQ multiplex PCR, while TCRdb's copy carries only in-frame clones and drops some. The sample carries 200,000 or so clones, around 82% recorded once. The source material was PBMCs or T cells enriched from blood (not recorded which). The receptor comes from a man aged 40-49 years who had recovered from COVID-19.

As DNA, the CDR3 is TGTGCCAGCAGCTCCTCGGCAGGGCCTGAGACCCAGTACTTC. It encodes CASSSSAGPETQYF. The chain couples TRBV11-3 to TRBJ2-5; D possibly corresponds to TRBD1 (5 bases). The CDR3 sequence is 14 residues long. Trimming stripped 4 bases from V and 5 bases from J, with 14 bases between. Germline values: CDR1 SGHNT, CDR2 YENEEA.